The source of this T cell receptor beta chain is a study of graft-versus-host responses after intestinal transplantation. Study-level background: Multivisceral, liver-intestinal, or isolated intestinal transplants were given to recipients. All recipients were given anti-thymocyte globulin induction, and tacrolimus and steroids were then administered for about three years.

Germline CDR1 reads SGHVS; CDR2 reads FNYEAQ. With 7 bases removed from V and 0 bases from J, the gap between germline ends came to 18 bases. The CDR3 totals 17 residues. TCRdb's table, derived via immunoSEQ multiplex PCR, lists solely in-frame clones and lacks some. The sample holds about 88,000 clones; 80% to 95% are singletons and the top ten take around 0.33%. As concerns this clone: The antigen is not known.

The gene calls are TRBV7-6 and TRBJ2-2, with D maybe TRBD1 (5 bases). The sequence was obtained from a human donor who received an intestinal transplant. The sequencing here drew on unstimulated CD4+ T cells sorted from spleen or lymph node cells, taken before intestinal transplant. The CDR3 region has the DNA TGTGCCAGCACCTCCCCCTCAGGGAAACCGAACACCGGGGAGCTGTTTTTT. It specifies CASTSPSGKPNTGELFF.